This paragraph reports one T cell receptor beta chain. Antigen unknown. This sample is part of a study of T-cell reconstitution after alpha-beta-depleted transplantation in children. The study's findings and limits: Fresh T-cell production supplied most of the T-cell counts and diversity seen one year after transplant. About two months after transplant, alpha-beta T cells reportedly came from several hundred expanded graft clones.

Unique molecular identifiers were incorporated into the prepared TCRbeta library. TCRdb passed the PCR reads through MiXCR, listing each CDR3 protein once. The sample includes hundreds of thousands of distinct CDR3 sequences, less than 20% of them seen just once. The CDR3 loop spans 17 amino acids. The germline V gene encodes CDR1 PRHDT and CDR2 FYEKMQ (reference sequence). Trimming took 5 bases from V and 0 from J, leaving 17 bases between them. Material: PBMCs, mostly from graft donor cells, obtained 360 days after TCRalphabeta/CD19-depleted stem cell transplant. This receptor was identified in a male patient younger than 18 who had a stem cell transplant for acute lymphoblastic leukemia, so the T cells may come from the graft donor. The chain is built from TRBV13 and TRBJ2-1; D is unclear. The CDR3 sequence is CASSQPGGPTSYNEQFF. CDR3 nucleotide sequence: TGTGCCAGCAGCCAGCCGGGCGGACCCACCTCCTACAATGAGCAGTTCTTC.